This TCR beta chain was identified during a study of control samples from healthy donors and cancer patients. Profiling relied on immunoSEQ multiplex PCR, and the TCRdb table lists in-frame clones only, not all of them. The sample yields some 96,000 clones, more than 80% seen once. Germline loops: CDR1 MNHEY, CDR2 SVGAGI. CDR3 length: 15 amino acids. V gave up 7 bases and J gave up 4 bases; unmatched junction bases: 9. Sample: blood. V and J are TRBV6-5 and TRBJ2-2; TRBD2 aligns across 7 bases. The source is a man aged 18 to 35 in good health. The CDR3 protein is CASTPGTSVTGELFF. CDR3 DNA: TGTGCCAGCACCCCGGGAACTAGCGTCACCGGGGAGCTGTTTTTT.